The 31 T cell receptor beta chains in this list originate from one sample, sequenced in a study of post-analysis software for immune sequencing data. Each TCR beta cDNA library carried unique molecular identifiers. From the PCR reads, TCRdb called clonotypes with MiXCR, one entry per CDR3 protein. The sample comprises around 500,000 distinct CDR3 sequences, approximately 31% of which are singletons, and 4.5% to 7.5% rests with the top ten. For these TCRs, the target antigens are not known. General study results and limits: Roughly five TRBV segments appeared more often in patients than in controls, and TRBV5-6, TRBV5-1 and TRBV20-1 were among these.

The sample was blood. Receptor source: a girl aged 2-17 years with multiple sclerosis.

The rearrangement links TRBV5-1 to TRBJ1-1; D gene ambiguous. Per germline, CDR1 SGHRS and CDR2 YFSETQ. The length of the CDR3 is 14 residues. Trimming took 0 bases from V and 3 from J, leaving 9 bases between them. CDR3 sequence reads: CASSLVPRDTEAFF. CDR3 nucleotides: TGCGCCAGCAGCTTGGTCCCGCGGGACACTGAAGCTTTCTTT.

V and J are TRBV20-1 and TRBJ2-1; D is undetermined. The J call may be mistaken, given a closer DNA end match to TRBJ2-7. Per the germline V gene, CDR1 is DFQATT and CDR2 is SNEGSKA (reference sequence). The CDR3 is 12 amino acids. CDR3 protein: CRLGRNYNEQYF. In DNA form, the CDR3 reads TGCAGGCTCGGGCGCAACTACAATGAGCAGTACTTC.

Regarding this clonotype: The junction shows a germline mismatch at one end, possibly a read error. The J gene is TRBJ1-5, the V gene TRBV24-1, with D possibly TRBD1 on 6 matching bases. The length of the CDR3 is 13 residues. The germline V gene has CDR1 KGHDR and CDR2 SFDVKD. In DNA, the CDR3 is TGTGCCCCCAGCGGGGGGCGTATCAAGCCCCAGCATTTT. Translation gives CAPSGGRIKPQHF.

The V and J genes are TRBV20-1 and TRBJ1-2; D unclear. The ends were cut back, 3 bases at V and 8 bases at J, with 7 bases in the middle. Germline V gene data show CDR1 as DFQATT and CDR2 as SNEGSKA (reference sequence). This CDR3 region has 10 residues. CDR3 bases: TGCAGTGCTAGTACGGGGGGCTACACCTTC. Translated: CSASTGGYTF.

The chain has TRBV7-8 and TRBJ2-3; 8 nucleotides match TRBD1. V was pared by 5 bases and J by 6 bases, with 10 bases of the junction left unmatched. The length of the CDR3 is 15 residues. CDR1 and CDR2 from the germline V gene are SGHVS and FQNEAQ. CDR3 sequence reads: CASSRGTGWADTQYF. DNA of the CDR3: TGTGCCAGCAGCCGCGGGACAGGCTGGGCCGATACGCAGTATTTT.

Concerning this clonotype itself: An end of the junction differs from the germline gene, which may be a read error. This sequence joins TRBV7-7 and TRBJ2-6, with unresolved D. CDR1 is SSHAT, CDR2 FNYEAQ, per germline (reference sequence). This CDR3 region has 16 residues. As DNA, the CDR3 is TGTGCTAGCAGCCGAAACGATGGGCTTGGGGCCAACGTCCTGACTTTC. The encoded protein is CASSRNDGLGANVLTF.

This clonotype was detected only a few times. V is TRBV12-3 or TRBV12-4 and J is TRBJ2-3, with D perhaps TRBD1 (6 bases). Trimming stripped 6 bases from V and 1 base from J, with 14 bases between. This CDR3 has 15 residues. The chain's CDR3 is CASSPMTGRTDTQYF. The DNA for the CDR3 is TGTGCCAGCAGCCCAATGACAGGTCGCACAGATACGCAGTATTTT.

CDR3 in DNA: TGTGCCAGCAGCCAGGGTAACGGACCTTACAATGAGCAGTTCTTC. This sequence encodes CASSQGNGPYNEQFF. The chain links TRBV3-1 to TRBJ2-1, with D unresolved. V shed 3 bases and J shed 4 bases, with 13 bases lying between them. This CDR3 comprises 15 residues. Germline CDR1 is LGHDT and CDR2 is YNNKEL (reference sequence).

Only a few counts were recorded for this clonotype. The chain has TRBV20-1 and TRBJ1-5, with no clear D. This CDR3 is built from 15 residues. The V and J ends lost 2 bases and 0 bases respectively, with 11 bases between them. CDR1 and CDR2 (germline): DFQATT, SNEGSKA (reference sequence). In nucleotides, the CDR3 is TGCAGTGCTAGAATCAGTACAGATAGCAATCAGCCCCAGCATTTT. Protein product: CSARISTDSNQPQHF.

This clonotype showed up just a few times. This sequence joins TRBV12-3 or TRBV12-4 and TRBJ2-1, with D possibly being TRBD1 (5 bases). Trimming left V 5 bases short and J 3 bases short, with 14 bases between. This CDR3 comprises 15 residues. CDR3 region: CASSRTPDNYNEQFF. For the CDR3, the DNA is TGTGCCAGCAGTCGGACGCCGGACAACTACAATGAGCAGTTCTTC.

The chain joins TRBV20-1 to TRBJ1-2; D remains ambiguous. Germline V gene sequence: CDR1 DFQATT, CDR2 SNEGSKA (reference sequence). The length of the CDR3 is 14 residues. Between the trimmed V and J ends, which lost 0 bases and 0 bases, there was a span of 8 bases. This chain's CDR3 is CSAREDPPNYGYTF. The CDR3, as DNA: TGCAGTGCTAGAGAAGACCCCCCTAACTATGGCTACACCTTC.

The chain couples TRBV5-1 to TRBJ2-1; a weak D match, TRBD1 (5 bases). Trimming shortened V by 0 bases and J by 5 bases, and 12 bases separated the two germline ends. The CDR3 spans 15 residues. CDR1 is SGHRS and CDR2 is YFSETQ in the germline V gene. CDR3 loop: CASSLGQGGNNEQFF. The CDR3 DNA reads as TGCGCCAGCAGCTTGGGGCAGGGTGGTAACAATGAGCAGTTCTTC.

The rearrangement joins TRBV28 to TRBJ1-5; D remains unclear. Germline V lookup: CDR1 MDHEN, CDR2 SYDVKM. The V end was cut by 4 bases, the J end by 6 bases, with 19 bases between. CDR3 length equals 16 residues. The CDR3 bases are TGTGCCAGCAGTTCCCAGACATGGGGTGGTAGTCAGCCCCAGCATTTT. This encodes CASSSQTWGGSQPQHF. Using reference TRBV28 and TRBJ1-5 for the parts outside the CDR3, the full variable domain is DVKVTQSSRYLVKRTGEKVFLECVQDMDHENMFWYRQDPGLGLRLIYFSYDVKMKEKGDIPEGYSVSREKKERFSLILESASTNQTSMYLCASSSQTWGGSQPQHFGDGTRLSIL.

The chain joins TRBV11-2 to TRBJ2-5; unclear D gene. The germline V and J ends were trimmed by 2 bases and 4 bases, with 17 bases remaining between them. This CDR3 has 16 residues. The germline gives CDR1 SGHAT, CDR2 FQNNGV. The CDR3 loop is CASSLSSWSALETQYF. CDR3 DNA sequence: TGTGCCAGCAGCTTAAGTTCGTGGTCGGCCTTAGAGACCCAGTACTTC.

The CDR3 sequence is CAISESERLYGYTF. The CDR3 nucleotides read TGTGCCATCAGTGAGTCGGAAAGGCTCTATGGCTACACCTTC. The chain is built from TRBV10-3 and TRBJ1-2; D ambiguous. V gave up 0 bases and J gave up 4 bases, with 9 bases separating them. Germline lookup yields CDR1 ENHRY and CDR2 SYGVKD. The length of the CDR3 is 14 residues.

V and J are TRBV5-1 and TRBJ2-3; D gene uncertain. The germline V and J ends were trimmed by 0 bases and 1 base, with 9 bases remaining between them. Germline V gene data show CDR1 as SGHRS and CDR2 as YFSETQ. The CDR3 is 15 residues long. CDR3 in amino acids: CASSLVGDRTDTQYF. The CDR3 DNA sequence: TGCGCCAGCAGCTTGGTAGGAGACCGCACAGATACGCAGTATTTT.

The J gene is TRBJ2-4, the V gene TRBV7-2; D is undetermined. V was cut by 2 bases and J by 3 bases, with 11 bases left in between. CDR1 and CDR2 (germline): SGHTA, FQGNSA. The length of the CDR3 is 15 residues. This CDR3 is CASSLFGNNKNIQYF. CDR3 DNA sequence: TGTGCCAGCAGCTTATTTGGGAACAACAAAAACATTCAGTACTTC.

This chain links TRBV29-1 with TRBJ2-5, with 7 nucleotides matching TRBD2. CDR1 and CDR2 from the germline V gene are SQVTM and ANQGSEA. V was clipped by 0 bases and J by 2 bases; unmatched bases: 0. The length of the CDR3 is 13 residues. The CDR3 is CSVEERGQETQYF. The CDR3 DNA reads as TGCAGCGTTGAAGAGCGGGGGCAAGAGACCCAGTACTTC.

This clonotype turned up a few times. The chain carries TRBV28 and TRBJ2-4, with no clear D. V was cut by 6 bases and J by 0 bases, with 9 bases left in between. Germline V gene lookup returns CDR1 MDHEN and CDR2 SYDVKM. CDR3 length: 14 residues. CDR3 protein: CASSHYPAKNIQYF. CDR3 coding DNA: TGTGCCAGCAGCCATTACCCAGCCAAAAACATTCAGTACTTC.

V usage is TRBV5-1 and J usage is TRBJ1-2, with a tentative D call TRBD1 (5 bases). The CDR3 totals 12 residues. Germline V CDR1 and CDR2: SGHRS, YFSETQ. The V end lost 4 bases, the J end lost 2 bases, and 6 bases lay between the germline ends. This chain's CDR3 is CASSAGNYGYTF. CDR3 nucleotides: TGCGCCAGCAGCGCAGGGAACTATGGCTACACCTTC.

The chain links TRBV12-3 or TRBV12-4 to TRBJ1-1; TRBD1 matches at 9 bases. The CDR3 is 14 amino acids. Germline trimming cut 5 bases from V and 4 bases from J; bases unmatched to any gene: 5. The CDR3: CASSTGTGSTEAFF. The CDR3 nucleotides are TGTGCCAGCAGTACCGGGACAGGGTCCACTGAAGCTTTCTTT.

This clonotype occurred a few times. The gene calls are TRBV12-3 or TRBV12-4 and TRBJ2-7; D perhaps matches TRBD1 (6 bases). V was shortened by 6 bases and J by 0 bases, with 15 bases between the two germline ends. The CDR3 covers 15 residues. The CDR3 here is CASSYTGLGSYEQYF. CDR3 nucleotide sequence: TGTGCCAGCAGCTATACAGGGTTGGGCTCCTACGAGCAGTACTTC.

This clonotype has a count of ten or more. The V call is TRBV7-7, the J call TRBJ2-5; D remains unclear. With 2 bases removed from V and 5 bases from J, the gap between germline ends came to 9 bases. The CDR3 length is 13 residues. Germline assignment: CDR1 SSHAT and CDR2 FNYEAQ (reference sequence). In nucleotides, the CDR3 is TGTGCCAGCAGCTTAAACAGTGGGGAGACCCAGTACTTC. This encodes CASSLNSGETQYF.

The genes are TRBV5-1 and TRBJ2-1; 7 nucleotides match TRBD1. This CDR3 comprises 13 residues. Germline lookup yields CDR1 SGHRS and CDR2 YFSETQ. The junction had 0 bases not matched to a gene; V was cut back by 3 bases and J by 3 bases. The CDR3 DNA reads as TGCGCCAGCAGCTGGGACAGCTACAATGAGCAGTTCTTC. It specifies CASSWDSYNEQFF.

This clonotype appeared a few times. The chain carries TRBV4-2 and TRBJ1-2; D perhaps matches TRBD1 (5 bases). Between the trimmed V and J ends, which lost 0 bases and 5 bases, there was a span of 7 bases. CDR3 length equals 13 residues. From germline, CDR1 is LGHNA and CDR2 YNFKEQ. CDR3 coding DNA: TGTGCCAGCAGCCAAGAGCCAGGGTATGGCTACACCTTC. It codes for CASSQEPGYGYTF.

V and J are TRBV24-1 and TRBJ2-7; 15 nucleotides agree with TRBD2. The end of the DNA is better explained by TRBJ2-5, so the J call may be wrong. This CDR3 contains 16 residues. Looked up from germline, CDR1 is KGHDR and CDR2 is SFDVKD. In DNA, the CDR3 is TGTGCCACCAGTGGGGGACTAGCGGGGGGTGAAGAGACCCAGTACTTC. This sequence encodes CATSGGLAGGEETQYF.

This clonotype was observed a handful of times. V usage is TRBV5-1 and J usage is TRBJ2-1; 8 bases align to TRBD1. Germline assignment: CDR1 SGHRS and CDR2 YFSETQ. V lost 7 bases to trimming and J lost 4 bases; unmatched junction nucleotides: 10. CDR3 size: 15 residues. The CDR3 is CASGGRGQYYNEQFF. The CDR3 nucleotides read TGCGCCAGCGGGGGCAGGGGGCAATATTACAATGAGCAGTTCTTC.

This clonotype was recorded at least ten times. The chain uses TRBV6-1 and TRBJ2-7; D tentatively reads TRBD1 or TRBD2 (6 bases each). Deletions cut 0 bases from V and 3 bases from J, with 9 bases between. From germline, CDR1 is MNHNS and CDR2 SASEGT. This CDR3 spans 14 amino acids. As DNA, the CDR3 is TGTGCCAGCAGTGAAGCGGGGGGCGTCTACGAGCAGTACTTC. As protein: CASSEAGGVYEQYF.

This sequence joins TRBV5-6 and TRBJ2-3; D not certain. Per germline, CDR1 SGHDT and CDR2 YYEEEE. The length of the CDR3 is 16 residues. Trimming pared 0 bases from V and 2 bases from J, leaving 13 bases between. CDR3 in DNA: TGTGCCAGCAGCTTGGTGGGGTGGCGGTACACAGATACGCAGTATTTT. It is translated as CASSLVGWRYTDTQYF. The full variable domain, rest sourced from reference TRBV5-6 and TRBJ2-3, is DAGVTQSPTHLIKTRGQQVTLRCSPKSGHDTVSWYQQALGQGPQFIFQYYEEEERQRGNFPDRFSGHQFPNYSSELNVNALLLGDSALYLCASSLVGWRYTDTQYFGPGTRLTVL.

This clonotype was counted a few times. The chain carries TRBV7-3 and TRBJ2-6; the match to TRBD2 covers 8 bases. This CDR3 comprises 17 residues. Unmatched junction bases numbered 3, after V lost 2 bases and J lost 0 bases. The germline gives CDR1 SGHTA, CDR2 FQGTGA. The CDR3 DNA is TGTGCCAGCAGCTTACAGCGGGGGAGCTCTGGGGCCAACGTCCTGACTTTC. Translation gives CASSLQRGSSGANVLTF.

The chain joins TRBV7-2 to TRBJ1-1; no clear D. The CDR3 covers 12 residues. Germline values: CDR1 SGHTA, CDR2 FQGNSA. V gave up 3 bases and J gave up 2 bases, with 4 bases separating them. The CDR3 protein is CASSFYNTEAFF. In DNA, the CDR3 is TGTGCCAGCAGCTTTTATAACACTGAAGCTTTCTTT.